Each of the 3 T cell receptor beta chains below was sequenced from the same sample in a study of PD-1 blockade in classical Hodgkin lymphoma. The table came from immunoSEQ multiplex PCR; TCRdb's copy has only in-frame clones and leaves some out. The data show around 25,000 clones, roughly four fifths seen once. Relapse after autologous stem cell transplantation occurred in every patient, and brentuximab vedotin exposure varied. The starting material was peripheral blood mononuclear cells (PBMCs), obtained before the second cycle of nivolumab. The receptors come from a human donor with classical Hodgkin lymphoma.

This clone was counted a few times. The chain couples TRBV30 to TRBJ1-4, with 10 nucleotides matching TRBD1. The V gene's germline CDR1 is GTSNPN and CDR2 SVGIG (reference sequence). V dropped 0 bases and J dropped 7; count of bases not matched to a gene: 8. The CDR3 covers 16 residues. In DNA, the CDR3 is TGTGCCTGGAGTGTTGGACAGGGGGTGCTTACTGAAAAACTGTTTTTT. It is translated as CAWSVGQGVLTEKLFF.

This clone was recorded a few times. CDR3 in DNA: TGCGCCAGCAGCTTGGACGGACGGACTGATTCACCCCTCCACTTT. Protein product: CASSLDGRTDSPLHF. The chain uses TRBV5-1 and TRBJ1-6; D not certain. Trimming left V 0 bases short and J 8 bases short, with 12 bases between. Looked up from germline, CDR1 is SGHRS and CDR2 is YFSETQ. There are 15 residues in the CDR3.

This clone was detected a few times. The chain couples TRBV6-7 to TRBJ1-5; D is ambiguous. TRBV6-7 is an ORF, and what it does is uncertain. This CDR3 contains 16 residues. The germline V and J ends were trimmed by 8 bases and 0 bases, with 17 bases remaining between them. The CDR3 coding sequence is TGTGCCAGCGACCGGCGCGTCGCCTATAGCAATCAGCCCCAGCATTTT. It translates to CASDRRVAYSNQPQHF.